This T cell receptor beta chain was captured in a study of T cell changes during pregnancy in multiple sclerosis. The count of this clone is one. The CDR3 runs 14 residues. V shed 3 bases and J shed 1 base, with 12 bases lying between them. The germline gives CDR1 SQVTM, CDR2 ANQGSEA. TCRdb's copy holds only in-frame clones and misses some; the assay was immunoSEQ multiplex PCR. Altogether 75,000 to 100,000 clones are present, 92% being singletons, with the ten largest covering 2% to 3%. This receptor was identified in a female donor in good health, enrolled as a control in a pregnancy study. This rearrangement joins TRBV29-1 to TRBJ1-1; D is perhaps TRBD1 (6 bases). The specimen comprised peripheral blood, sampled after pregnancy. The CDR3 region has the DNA TGCAGCGTTGAGGGGGCTTCGGCGAACACTGAAGCTTTCTTT. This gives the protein CSVEGASANTEAFF.